This entry concerns a single T cell receptor (beta chain). As yet, its antigen is unknown. The CDR3 runs 13 residues. The germline CDR1 and CDR2 sequences are MGHDK and SYGVNS. V was clipped by 8 bases and J by 1 base, with 11 bases between them. This record belongs to a study of cytomegalovirus exposure and HLA in healthy donors. Across the whole study: One earlier analysis, a look at about 179 million T cells, found fewer than 140 million unique TCR beta sequences. Study-wide results and caveats: A later analysis found that most CMV-associated TCR beta chains appeared HLA-restricted. As a later analysis showed, a missense DCLRE1C variant was linked to trimming of TCR beta V- and J-genes.

PCR involved 60 Vbeta and 13 Jbeta primers. Authors' methods: There were around 78 million unique TCR beta chains by a later count, and some 11 million of them were shared. Method: immunoSEQ multiplex PCR; TCRdb's copy keeps in-frame clones and lacks some. Clonal size and the V and J genes are those of that table, whereas D and trimming came from the DNA. Of about 96,000 clones listed, 65% to 75% were seen once; the top ten hold roughly 3%. V is TRBV25-1 and J is TRBJ1-1, with D perhaps TRBD1 (5 bases). This sequence was found in a female donor in good health and CMV-seropositive. Sequencing used PBMCs. The CDR3 sequence: CASGGGRNTEAFF. In DNA form, the CDR3 reads TGTGCCAGCGGGGGGGGGAGGAACACTGAAGCTTTCTTT. Together with reference TRBV25-1 and TRBJ1-1, the CDR3 gives the full variable domain: EADIYQTPRYLVIGTGKKITLECSQTMGHDKMYWYQQDPGMELHLIHYSYGVNSTEKGDLSSESTVSRIRTEHFPLTLESARPSHTSQYLCASGGGRNTEAFFGQGTRLTVV.